This T cell receptor beta chain was recovered during a study of identical twins. From germline, CDR1 is SQVTM and CDR2 ANQGSEA. The CDR3 loop spans 14 amino acids. V lost 4 bases to trimming and J lost 7 bases, with 14 bases between them. Unique molecular identifiers were present on the cDNA, and a universal primer site came from template switching. TCRdb ran MiXCR on the 5' RACE reads and lists one entry per CDR3 protein. The data hold roughly 490,000 distinct CDR3 sequences, with 13% to 15% observed a single time. This clonotype was recorded many times. No antigen is known for it. Notes on the study in general: Excess sharing between twins was weaker in beta out-of-frame sequences. Because invariant MAIT and iNKT cells could be present, zero-insertion analyses could be partly confounded.

This sample also appeared in a second study, on yellow fever vaccine responses in identical twins.

This TCR was recovered from a young woman in good health. V and J are TRBV29-1 and TRBJ1-6, with D hard to call. What was sequenced was CD4+ T cells sorted from blood. The CDR3 loop reads CSVAETEGNSPLHF. CDR3 sequence (DNA): TGCAGCGTTGCCGAGACGGAAGGAAATTCACCCCTCCACTTT.